What follows are 25 T cell receptor beta chains derived from one specimen sequenced in a study of blood T cell repertoires in COVID-19. Clones were sequenced by immunoSEQ multiplex PCR, and TCRdb holds only the in-frame ones, with some missing. The table records 150,000 to 200,000 clones, about 77% of them present only once. The sequenced sample was PBMCs or T cells enriched from blood (not recorded which). These TCRs come from a woman between 45 and 65 years old with acute COVID-19.

This clone occurred once. The chain's CDR3 is CACRQSSASYNSPLHF. In nucleotides, the CDR3 is TGTGCCTGCCGACAATCCTCAGCCTCCTATAATTCACCCCTCCACTTT. The V call is TRBV30, the J call TRBJ1-6; D is undetermined. The germline gives CDR1 GTSNPN, CDR2 SVGIG (reference sequence). The CDR3 covers 16 residues. Trimming stripped 6 bases from V and 0 bases from J, with 15 bases between.

The CDR3 sequence: CASRGTGTGYQETQYF. As DNA, the CDR3 is TGTGCCAGCAGGGGAACCGGGACAGGCTATCAAGAGACCCAGTACTTC. The chain uses TRBV28 and TRBJ2-5; 8 bases are a match to TRBD1. Germline assignment: CDR1 MDHEN and CDR2 SYDVKM. V dropped 6 bases and J dropped 2; count of bases not matched to a gene: 11. The CDR3 has 16 residues.

V is TRBV2 and J is TRBJ1-4; 7 bases line up with TRBD1. Germline V gene sequence: CDR1 SNHLY, CDR2 FYNNEI. The V and J ends lost 5 bases and 5 bases, in that order; junction bases with no gene match: 8. The CDR3 totals 15 residues. Here the CDR3 reads CASSRRGQPNEKLFF. CDR3 DNA: TGTGCCAGCAGTCGGAGGGGACAGCCAAATGAAAAACTGTTTTTT. The full variable domain, completed using reference TRBV2 and TRBJ1-4, is EPEVTQTPSHQVTQMGQEVILRCVPISNHLYFYWYRQILGQKVEFLVSFYNNEISEKSEIFDDQFSVERPDGSNFTLKIRSTKLEDSAMYFCASSRRGQPNEKLFFGSGTQLSVL.

The rearrangement joins TRBV7-2 to TRBJ2-2; 8 nucleotides match TRBD2. CDR1 and CDR2 (germline): SGHTA, FQGNSA. The CDR3 has 14 residues. Trimming at V came to 6 bases and at J to 7 bases, leaving 7 bases not matched to a gene. CDR3 residues: CASSKTSDSGELFF. CDR3 nucleotide sequence: TGTGCCAGCAGTAAGACTAGCGATAGCGGGGAGCTGTTTTTT.

This sequence joins TRBV28 and TRBJ1-1; 11 bases fit TRBD1. The CDR3 length is 15 residues. Germline trimming cut 7 bases from V and 5 bases from J; bases unmatched to any gene: 9. CDR1 is MDHEN, CDR2 SYDVKM, per germline. CDR3 in DNA: TGTGCCAGCAACGGACAGGGGGCAGAAGAGACTGAAGCTTTCTTT. It codes for CASNGQGAEETEAFF.

This clone has a handful of counts. The chain combines TRBV11-3 with TRBJ2-3; no definite D call. CDR1 is SGHNT and CDR2 is YENEEA in the germline V gene. V gave up 1 base and J gave up 3 bases, with 5 bases separating them. The CDR3 runs to 13 residues. This CDR3 is CASSLVYTDTQYF. The CDR3, as DNA: TGTGCCAGCAGCTTAGTCTATACAGATACGCAGTATTTT.

Written as DNA, the CDR3 is TGTGCCAGTACCCCGGGGTGGAGAAGCACAGATACGCAGTATTTT. It specifies CASTPGWRSTDTQYF. This rearrangement joins TRBV19 to TRBJ2-3; D may be TRBD2 (5 bases). Germline V gene data show CDR1 as LNHDA and CDR2 as SQIVND (reference sequence). This CDR3 comprises 15 residues. Trimming took off 7 bases at V and 0 bases at J, with 14 bases between the two ends. Full variable domain (rest looked up from reference TRBV19 and TRBJ2-3): DGGITQSPKYLFRKEGQNVTLSCEQNLNHDAMYWYRQDPGQGLRLIYYSQIVNDFQKGDIAEGYSVSREKKESFPLTVTSAQKNPTAFYLCASTPGWRSTDTQYFGPGTRLTVL.

This chain links TRBV21-1 with TRBJ2-4; the table's TRBD2 call for D was not verified on the DNA. TRBV21-1 counts as a pseudogene. The CDR3 runs 16 residues. DNA for the CDR3: TGTGCCAGCAGCAAAGGTTCCGGGGTCCCCAAAAACATTCAGTACTTC. Protein: CASSKGSGVPKNIQYF.

The rearrangement links TRBV9 to TRBJ1-5, with unresolved D. CDR3 length: 15 residues. CDR1 SGDLS and CDR2 YYNGEE come from the germline V gene. V was pared by 0 bases and J by 2 bases, with 9 bases between. Written as DNA, the CDR3 is TGTGCCAGCAGCGTAGGCGGGAATGGCAATCAGCCCCAGCATTTT. Its translation is CASSVGGNGNQPQHF.

The chain couples TRBV19 to TRBJ2-2; TRBD2 aligns across 16 bases. Trimming took 10 bases from V and 4 from J; bases not matched to a gene: 12. The CDR3 extends over 18 amino acids. Germline V lookup: CDR1 LNHDA, CDR2 SQIVND (reference sequence). The CDR3 protein is CATRTGLAGGPGTGELFF. The CDR3 nucleotides read TGTGCCACACGAACGGGACTAGCGGGGGGGCCGGGCACCGGGGAGCTGTTTTTT.

This CDR3 reads CASSRTSGGGSSTDTQYF. Here the CDR3 DNA reads TGCGCCAGCAGCCGGACTAGCGGGGGAGGCAGTAGCACAGATACGCAGTATTTT. This sequence joins TRBV5-1 and TRBJ2-3; 13 positions match TRBD2. Germline V CDR1 and CDR2: SGHRS, YFSETQ. The V and J ends lost 4 bases and 0 bases, in that order; junction bases with no gene match: 8. This CDR3 has 18 residues.

This sequence joins TRBV6-5 and TRBJ1-1; tentative D call: TRBD1 (5 bases). The CDR3 runs 14 residues. Germline lookup yields CDR1 MNHEY and CDR2 SVGAGI. V lost 0 bases and J lost 6, with 11 bases in between. The CDR3 bases are TGTGCCAGCAGTTACTCGAGACAGTCACCTGAAGCTTTCTTT. Translation: CASSYSRQSPEAFF.

The chain combines TRBV4-1 with TRBJ2-3, with a weak D call TRBD2 (5 bases). Germline V lookup: CDR1 MGHRA, CDR2 YSYEKL. Trimming shortened V by 4 bases and J by 2 bases, and 7 bases separated the two germline ends. The CDR3 covers 13 residues. CDR3 DNA sequence: TGCGCCAGCAGCCGAGACTACACAGATACGCAGTATTTT. This translates into CASSRDYTDTQYF.

The J gene is TRBJ1-2, the V gene TRBV7-2; 9 bases align to TRBD1. CDR3 size: 15 residues. The J segment lost 8 bases and the V segment lost 1 base, leaving 8 bases of the junction unmatched. Germline CDR1 SGHTA, CDR2 FQGNSA. The CDR3 is CASSLDFGQGRGYTF. The CDR3 DNA follows: TGTGCCAGCAGCTTAGACTTTGGACAGGGGAGGGGCTACACCTTC.

The chain is built from TRBV3-1 (or the pseudogene TRBV3-2) and TRBJ2-2, with TRBD2 identical over 10 bases. Germline loops: CDR1 LGHDT, CDR2 YNNKEL (reference sequence). This CDR3 is 16 amino acids long. Unmatched junction bases numbered 5, after V lost 4 bases and J lost 3 bases. Written as DNA, the CDR3 is TGTGCCAGCAGCCTCTGGAGCGGGGGGGACACCGGGGAGCTGTTTTTT. Translation gives CASSLWSGGDTGELFF.

A remark on this clone: This same CDR3 is encoded by further DNA sequences in the sample. The chain uses TRBV7-8 and TRBJ1-5; TRBD1 agrees at 10 bases. In germline, CDR1 is SGHVS, CDR2 FQNEAQ. The CDR3 length is 15 residues. V lost 5 bases to trimming and J lost 6 bases; unmatched junction nucleotides: 7. This CDR3 is CASSPDRGLGQPQHF. CDR3 sequence (DNA): TGTGCCAGCAGCCCTGACAGGGGGCTAGGTCAGCCCCAGCATTTT.

The chain links TRBV19 to TRBJ2-6; no clear D. The germline V gene has CDR1 LNHDA and CDR2 SQIVND (reference sequence). The CDR3 sequence is 18 residues long. Trimming took off 3 bases at V and 4 bases at J, with 19 bases between the two ends. CDR3 in DNA: TGTGCCAGTAGTATTATGGTGGGCCCCTCGCGCGGGGCCAACGTCCTGACTTTC. Its protein is CASSIMVGPSRGANVLTF.

V gene TRBV10-3 combines with J gene TRBJ2-1, with 8 bases aligning to TRBD1. There are 13 residues in the CDR3. Looked up from germline, CDR1 is ENHRY and CDR2 is SYGVKD. The V gene end was trimmed by 9 bases and the J gene end by 6 bases; junction bases not matched to a gene: 7. CDR3 DNA sequence: TGTGCCATAGCGGACAGGGCAACCAATGAGCAGTTCTTC. This codes for CAIADRATNEQFF.

The CDR3 bases are TGTGCCAGCAGCTTATGGCTAGCGGGGGGCCGGGAATATACGCAGTATTTT. It specifies CASSLWLAGGREYTQYF. This chain joins TRBV7-2 and TRBJ2-3; TRBD2 matches at 11 bases. V lost 2 bases to trimming and J lost 7 bases; unmatched junction nucleotides: 11. The CDR3 extends over 17 amino acids. Germline V gene data show CDR1 as SGHTA and CDR2 as FQGNSA.

This chain links TRBV29-1 with TRBJ1-4, with D tentatively TRBD1 (6 bases). V lost 4 bases and J 8 bases, leaving 14 bases between the germline ends. The CDR3 has 13 amino acids. Germline-derived CDR1 and CDR2 are SQVTM and ANQGSEA. The CDR3 spells CSVGGRDKEKLFF. As DNA, the CDR3 is TGCAGCGTTGGGGGCCGGGACAAAGAAAAACTGTTTTTT.

The chain carries TRBV7-2 and TRBJ1-5; 12 bases are shared with TRBD1. Germline V CDR1 and CDR2: SGHTA, FQGNSA. CDR3 size: 15 residues. J lost 7 bases, V lost 4 bases, and 5 bases had no gene match. The CDR3: CASSSGQGAGQPQHF. The CDR3 DNA reads as TGTGCCAGCAGCTCGGGACAGGGGGCAGGGCAGCCCCAGCATTTT.

This rearrangement joins TRBV7-8 to TRBJ2-3; D not resolved. The CDR3 has 14 amino acids. Trimming pared 2 bases from V and 2 bases from J, leaving 8 bases between. Per the germline V gene, CDR1 is SGHVS and CDR2 is FQNEAQ. For the CDR3, the DNA is TGTGCCAGCAGCTTACGGAGAATCACAGATACGCAGTATTTT. Translated: CASSLRRITDTQYF.

A few counts support this clone. CDR3 in amino acids: CASPPAGQGYSNQPQHF. CDR3 DNA: TGTGCCAGCCCTCCGGCGGGACAGGGATATAGCAATCAGCCCCAGCATTTT. This chain joins TRBV28 and TRBJ1-5, with 9 bases matching TRBD1. V trimming: 8 bases; J trimming: 0 bases; junction bases outside the gene matches: 11. The length of the CDR3 is 17 residues. Germline lookup yields CDR1 MDHEN and CDR2 SYDVKM. Full variable domain (remainder filled in from reference TRBV28 and TRBJ1-5): DVKVTQSSRYLVKRTGEKVFLECVQDMDHENMFWYRQDPGLGLRLIYFSYDVKMKEKGDIPEGYSVSREKKERFSLILESASTNQTSMYLCASPPAGQGYSNQPQHFGDGTRLSIL.

The rearrangement uses TRBV21-1 and TRBJ2-5; TRBD1 was called by the table and not checked on the DNA. TRBV21-1 is recorded as a pseudogene. CDR3 length equals 15 residues. CDR3: CASSAAGAPQETQYF. The CDR3 nucleotides are TGTGCCAGCAGCGCTGCAGGGGCGCCCCAAGAGACCCAGTACTTC.

This clone was counted once. J is TRBJ1-2 and V is TRBV6-4; 8 nucleotides agree with TRBD1. From germline, CDR1 is MRHNA and CDR2 SNTAGT. The CDR3 sequence is 15 residues long. The trim removed 4 bases at V and 7 bases at J, leaving 11 bases unmatched. DNA of the CDR3: TGTGCCAGCAGTGTTTCACCAGGGGGCCGGGGTGGCTACACCTTC. It specifies CASSVSPGGRGGYTF.